This T cell receptor beta chain was sequenced for a study of blood T cell repertoires in COVID-19. The overall study: The United States, Italy and Spain supplied acute and convalescent COVID-19 samples.

The germline V gene has CDR1 GTSNPN and CDR2 SVGIG (reference sequence). V lost 3 bases and J lost 9, with 15 bases in between. This CDR3 is built from 14 residues. Methods used by the authors: Amplifying reference gene primers gave estimates of nucleated cell counts. The repertoire was sequenced with immunoSEQ multiplex PCR; TCRdb's copy has only in-frame clones and lacks some. Clone size and V and J calls were adopted from that table, with D and trimming inferred from the DNA. The sample records around 260,000 clones, around 90% being singletons. The V call is TRBV30, the J call TRBJ1-6; D is unclear. The clonotype was recovered from a man in his sixties who had recovered from COVID-19. Sequencing was done on a sample of peripheral blood. The DNA of the CDR3 is TGTGCCTGGAGCGAGGGTTTGCCAAGTTCACCCCTCCACTTT. It specifies CAWSEGLPSSPLHF. The complete variable domain, with remaining parts taken from reference TRBV30 and TRBJ1-6, reads SQTIHQWPATLVQPVGSPLSLECTVEGTSNPNLYWYRQAAGRGLQLLFYSVGIGQISSEVPQNLSASRPQDRQFILSSKKLLLSDSGFYLCAWSEGLPSSPLHFGNGTRLTVT.